These 19 T cell receptor beta chains share one sample of origin, sequenced in a study of blood T cell repertoires in COVID-19. Measured with immunoSEQ multiplex PCR; TCRdb has only the in-frame clones, and not every one. The table shows some 220,000 clones, with about 87% occurring only once. Sample: PBMCs or T cells enriched from blood (not recorded which). The receptor source for this set is a woman in her twenties or thirties who had recovered from COVID-19.

This chain connects TRBV13 to TRBJ2-2; perhaps TRBD1 as D (5 bases). CDR3 length equals 17 residues. The germline gives CDR1 PRHDT, CDR2 FYEKMQ (reference sequence). V gave up 0 bases and J gave up 1 base, with 12 bases separating them. The CDR3 DNA sequence: TGTGCCAGCAGCTTAGGTTACGGCAGGGTGAACACCGGGGAGCTGTTTTTT. Protein product: CASSLGYGRVNTGELFF.

The V and J genes are TRBV10-3 and TRBJ2-7; TRBD2 matches 7 bases. This CDR3 contains 14 residues. V was pared by 6 bases and J by 2 bases, with 7 bases of the junction left unmatched. Germline values: CDR1 ENHRY, CDR2 SYGVKD. Here the CDR3 DNA reads TGTGCCATCAGGGGGGGGGACTATCCCTACGAGCAGTACTTC. Residues: CAIRGGDYPYEQYF.

V gene TRBV19 combines with J gene TRBJ1-1; D may be TRBD1 (5 bases). The CDR3 is 15 amino acids. Trimming pared 5 bases from V and 4 bases from J, leaving 17 bases between. Per germline, CDR1 LNHDA and CDR2 SQIVND (reference sequence). CDR3 sequence (DNA): TGTGCCAGTAGTGCTCTCAGGGAAATCGGCACTGAAGCTTTCTTT. This gives the protein CASSALREIGTEAFF.

The chain joins TRBV5-6 to TRBJ1-2; D gene uncertain. V was trimmed by 4 bases and J by 1 base, leaving 11 bases between them. Germline-derived CDR1 and CDR2 are SGHDT and YYEEEE. The CDR3 covers 14 residues. The CDR3 sequence is CASSPMEGNYGYTF. The CDR3 nucleotides read TGTGCCAGCAGCCCCATGGAGGGTAACTATGGCTACACCTTC.

The chain couples TRBV6-5 to TRBJ2-7, with 8 bases matching TRBD1. This CDR3 comprises 16 residues. The germline V gene has CDR1 MNHEY and CDR2 SVGAGI. V lost 2 bases to trimming and J lost 11 bases; unmatched junction nucleotides: 17. In nucleotides, the CDR3 is TGTGCCAGCAGTTACGGTCGGGACAGGTCAAAGGGGACGGAGTACTTC. It is translated as CASSYGRDRSKGTEYF.

A single count supports this clone. V usage is TRBV10-3 and J usage is TRBJ1-6, with 12 bases aligning to TRBD1. Germline CDR1 is ENHRY and CDR2 is SYGVKD. Losses at the gene ends were 6 bases for V and 8 bases for J; bases not matched to a gene: 5. The CDR3 is 15 residues long. CDR3 region: CAIRGQGAVDSPLHF. In DNA, the CDR3 is TGTGCCATCAGGGGACAGGGGGCGGTTGATTCACCCCTCCACTTT.

This chain links TRBV19 with TRBJ2-7; 7 bases line up with TRBD1. Germline CDR1 reads LNHDA; CDR2 reads SQIVND (reference sequence). The V gene end was trimmed by 9 bases and the J gene end by 0 bases; junction bases not matched to a gene: 2. The CDR3 is made up of 12 amino acids. The chain's CDR3 is CARRDSSYEQYF. DNA for the CDR3: TGTGCCAGAAGGGACAGCTCCTACGAGCAGTACTTC.

The chain carries TRBV5-1 and TRBJ1-2; D remains unclear. Germline V gene sequence: CDR1 SGHRS, CDR2 YFSETQ. The CDR3 totals 13 residues. Trimming left V 0 bases short and J 0 bases short, with 3 bases between. The CDR3 loop reads CASSLASNYGYTF. CDR3 in DNA: TGCGCCAGCAGCTTGGCGTCTAACTATGGCTACACCTTC. The full variable domain, its missing parts supplied by reference TRBV5-1 and TRBJ1-2, is KAGVTQTPRYLIKTRGQQVTLSCSPISGHRSVSWYQQTPGQGLQFLFEYFSETQRNKGNFPGRFSGRQFSNSRSEMNVSTLELGDSALYLCASSLASNYGYTFGSGTRLTVV.

The V and J genes are TRBV12-2 and TRBJ2-7; the D call of TRBD1 is as the table states it, not checked on the DNA. TRBV12-2 is deemed a pseudogene. This CDR3 is built from 17 residues. Here the CDR3 DNA reads TGTGCAAGTCGCTTAGCGGCCGGGACAGGGTATTTCGACGAGCAGTACTTC. Its protein is CASRLAAGTGYFDEQYF.

The chain is built from TRBV29-1 and TRBJ2-1; the D is unclear. The CDR3 loop spans 10 amino acids. Germline lookup yields CDR1 SQVTM and CDR2 ANQGSEA. V lost 6 bases, J lost 9 bases, and 9 bases lay in between. This CDR3 reads CSVAVGEQFF. Here the CDR3 DNA reads TGCAGCGTCGCAGTTGGTGAGCAGTTCTTC.

J is TRBJ1-6 and V is TRBV27, with no clear D. Germline V gene sequence: CDR1 MNHEY, CDR2 SMNVEV (reference sequence). This CDR3 has 15 residues. V was clipped by 6 bases and J by 6 bases, with 15 bases between them. The CDR3 loop reads CASSSSPTSNSPLHF. CDR3 bases: TGTGCCAGCAGCTCATCTCCGACAAGTAATTCACCCCTCCACTTT.

The rearrangement links TRBV7-9 to TRBJ1-4; D gene uncertain. The CDR3 is 16 residues long. CDR1 and CDR2 (germline): SEHNR, FQNEAQ (reference sequence). With 1 base removed from V and 7 bases from J, the gap between germline ends came to 16 bases. CDR3 sequence (DNA): TGTGCCAGCAGCTTAGGGGCGCTAGAGGAGGGTGAAAAACTGTTTTTT. Amino acids: CASSLGALEEGEKLFF.

The gene calls are TRBV5-5 and TRBJ2-1, with TRBD1 as a possible D gene (6 bases). Germline CDR1 reads SGHKS; CDR2 reads YYEKEE (reference sequence). V lost 2 bases and J 7 bases, leaving 16 bases between the germline ends. This CDR3 is built from 15 residues. As DNA, the CDR3 is TGTGCCAGCAGCTTTCGTGGTATGAGGGGGAATGAGCAGTTCTTC. Translated: CASSFRGMRGNEQFF. The full variable domain, completed using reference TRBV5-5 and TRBJ2-1, is DAGVTQSPTHLIKTRGQQVTLRCSPISGHKSVSWYQQVLGQGPQFIFQYYEKEERGRGNFPDRFSARQFPNYSSELNVNALLLGDSALYLCASSFRGMRGNEQFFGPGTRLTVL.

The chain joins TRBV5-1 to TRBJ2-7; 9 bases match TRBD2. The CDR3 length is 13 residues. Germline CDR1 is SGHRS and CDR2 is YFSETQ. The J segment lost 2 bases and the V segment lost 4 bases, leaving 1 base of the junction unmatched. The CDR3 coding sequence is TGCGCCAGCAGCCTAGCGGGAACCTACGAGCAGTACTTC. Translated, it gives CASSLAGTYEQYF.

The chain has TRBV7-2 and TRBJ1-1; the match to TRBD1 covers 7 bases. The CDR3 is 14 residues long. Losses at the gene ends were 4 bases for V and 5 bases for J; bases not matched to a gene: 7. The germline V gene has CDR1 SGHTA and CDR2 FQGNSA. The CDR3 here is CASSSDRVRTEAFF. The CDR3 bases are TGTGCCAGCAGCTCCGACAGGGTACGAACTGAAGCTTTCTTT.

This chain uses TRBV9 with TRBJ1-1, with D uncertain. The length of the CDR3 is 13 residues. Germline loops: CDR1 SGDLS, CDR2 YYNGEE. Trimming took off 7 bases at V and 10 bases at J, with 20 bases between the two ends. CDR3 coding DNA: TGTGCCAGCTCGAGTCAAGCCGGGTTGAGAGCTTTCTTT. Translating gives CASSSQAGLRAFF.

About this clone itself: Mismatch with germline at one junction end may stem from a read error. The chain recombines TRBV4-1 with TRBJ1-6; 7 nucleotides align to TRBD1. The germline V gene encodes CDR1 MGHRA and CDR2 YSYEKL. The CDR3 runs 17 residues. For the CDR3, the DNA is TGCGCCAGCAGTCAAGCAAGGGGACAGAACTTTAATTCACCCCTCCACTTT. Translating gives CASSQARGQNFNSPLHF.

V and J are TRBV28 and TRBJ2-3; D remains unclear. The CDR3 has 13 amino acids. In germline, CDR1 is MDHEN, CDR2 SYDVKM. V was clipped by 7 bases and J by 0 bases, with 8 bases between them. The CDR3 DNA reads TGTGCCAGCACCCCTAGGAGCACAGATACGCAGTATTTT. Its translation: CASTPRSTDTQYF.

For the CDR3, the DNA is TGCGCCAGCAGCCGACATGGACAGGGGGCGAAAATTAACTATGGCTACACCTTC. It encodes CASSRHGQGAKINYGYTF. This chain connects TRBV4-1 to TRBJ1-2; 11 bases map to TRBD1. Losses at the gene ends were 4 bases for V and 1 base for J; bases not matched to a gene: 11. The CDR3 consists of 18 residues. CDR1 is MGHRA, CDR2 YSYEKL, per germline.